This entry lists 24 T cell receptor beta chains sequenced from one sample in a study of blood T cells in healthy people across ages. A sample-barcoded 5' primer and a J-beta primer mix were used in a second PCR of roughly 7 to 12 cycles. Each CDR3 protein gets one entry after TCRdb re-called the 5' RACE reads with MiXCR. Counted here are over 950,000 distinct CDR3 sequences, 30% to 40% occurring once; the ten biggest clones make up about an eighth. The sequencing sample was made of blood. The receptors stem from a young man in good health.

The rearrangement uses TRBV27 and TRBJ1-4, with 9 bases fitting TRBD1. Germline V gives CDR1 MNHEY, CDR2 SMNVEV (reference sequence). CDR3 length: 15 amino acids. J lost 8 bases, V lost 6 bases, and 10 bases had no gene match. In DNA, the CDR3 is TGTGCCAGCAGCGCTAACAGGGGGCTAGGGGAAAAACTGTTTTTT. It specifies CASSANRGLGEKLFF.

Regarding this clonotype: This may be a read error: a much more frequent sequence differs by one nucleotide. The chain couples TRBV7-2 to TRBJ2-3; possibly TRBD2 for D (5 bases). The CDR3 is 13 amino acids. The germline V gene has CDR1 SGHTA and CDR2 FQGNSA. This CDR3 reads CAGSRTFADTQYF. The CDR3 DNA reads as TGTGCCGGCAGCCGGACTTTTGCAGATACGCAGTATTTT.

In its sample, this clonotype was seen a few times. The chain is built from TRBV20-1 and TRBJ1-2; 7 bases are a match to TRBD1. J was trimmed by 5 bases and V by 3 bases; bases with no gene match: 9. The CDR3 covers 14 residues. Per the germline V gene, CDR1 is DFQATT and CDR2 is SNEGSKA (reference sequence). The DNA for the CDR3 is TGCAGTGCTAGCCCGACAGGGCTAGGATATGGCTACACCTTC. Residues: CSASPTGLGYGYTF.

This clonotype was detected many times. The chain has TRBV12-3 or TRBV12-4 and TRBJ2-1, with D unresolved. CDR3 length: 12 residues. Between the trimmed V and J ends, which lost 1 base and 9 bases, there was a span of 7 bases. In DNA form, the CDR3 reads TGTGCCAGCAGTTTAGGTAGAGGTGAGCAGTTCTTC. This sequence encodes CASSLGRGEQFF.

The rearrangement links TRBV4-3 to TRBJ1-2, with TRBD1 matching 7 bases. This CDR3 is 16 amino acids long. In germline, CDR1 is LGHNA, CDR2 YSLEER. V gave up 0 bases and J gave up 2 bases; unmatched junction bases: 6. CDR3 nucleotides: TGCGCCAGCAGCCAAGATGTCAGGGGGATAAACTATGGCTACACCTTC. Protein sequence: CASSQDVRGINYGYTF.

V is TRBV19 and J is TRBJ1-4, with a tentative D call TRBD1 (6 bases). The CDR3 has 17 residues. Germline V gene lookup returns CDR1 LNHDA and CDR2 SQIVND (reference sequence). V was trimmed by 4 bases and J by 0 bases, leaving 15 bases between them. CDR3 sequence reads: CASSTGGGRATNEKLFF. The DNA for the CDR3 is TGTGCCAGTAGTACGGGAGGGGGGAGAGCAACTAATGAAAAACTGTTTTTT.

This clonotype was detected many times. J is TRBJ2-1 and V is TRBV5-1, with 13 bases fitting TRBD2. CDR1 and CDR2 from the germline V gene are SGHRS and YFSETQ. The CDR3 loop spans 16 amino acids. With 5 bases clipped from V and 4 bases from J, the junction kept 6 bases outside the gene matches. The CDR3 loop is CASSWTSGGDYNEQFF. The CDR3 coding sequence is TGCGCCAGCAGTTGGACTAGCGGGGGAGATTACAATGAGCAGTTCTTC.

This clonotype was detected only once. This sequence joins TRBV20-1 and TRBJ2-7; D remains ambiguous. Matching the DNA end better, TRBJ2-5 makes the J call doubtful. CDR3 size: 12 residues. CDR1 DFQATT and CDR2 SNEGSKA come from the germline V gene (reference sequence). The CDR3 is CSAPTLFETQYF. For the CDR3, the DNA is TGCAGTGCCCCGACCCTTTTTGAGACCCAGTACTTC.

This clonotype showed up just a few times. The chain has TRBV4-1 and TRBJ2-1; 11 positions match TRBD2. The germline V gene encodes CDR1 MGHRA and CDR2 YSYEKL. J lost 10 bases, V lost 4 bases, and 9 bases had no gene match. The CDR3 has 15 residues. DNA for the CDR3: TGCGCCAGCAGCCTCTTGACTAGCGGGGAAAGAGAGCAGTTCTTC. Its protein is CASSLLTSGEREQFF.

Points on this clonotype: This could be a read error, since a much larger clone is one nucleotide away. The chain combines TRBV20-1 with TRBJ2-5; D may correspond to TRBD1 or TRBD2 (5 bases each). CDR1 and CDR2 from the germline V gene are DFQATT and SNEGSKA (reference sequence). V dropped 6 bases and J dropped 3 bases, with 17 bases sitting between them. The CDR3 totals 14 residues. Written as DNA, the CDR3 is TGCAGTGCACCGGGACGAATAACCAAAGAGACCCAGTACTTC. It is translated as CSAPGRITKETQYF.

This clonotype was observed a handful of times. The rearrangement joins TRBV4-1 to TRBJ1-2; perhaps TRBD1 as D (6 bases). The V and J ends lost 1 base and 0 bases respectively, with 12 bases between them. CDR3 length: 16 residues. The germline CDR1 and CDR2 sequences are MGHRA and YSYEKL. The CDR3 nucleotides are TGCGCCAGCAGCCAAGGCAGGGGTGGAACTAACTATGGCTACACCTTC. Protein sequence: CASSQGRGGTNYGYTF.

This clonotype was detected only a few times. The chain recombines TRBV12-3 or TRBV12-4 with TRBJ1-5; 10 nucleotides agree with TRBD1. V dropped 6 bases and J dropped 2; count of bases not matched to a gene: 4. There are 15 residues in the CDR3. CDR3 sequence (DNA): TGTGCCAGCAGGACCGGGACAGGGGGCAATCAGCCCCAGCATTTT. It encodes CASRTGTGGNQPQHF.

The chain carries TRBV19 and TRBJ2-2; 7 positions match TRBD1. V trimming: 1 base; J trimming: 3 bases; junction bases outside the gene matches: 5. This CDR3 spans 16 amino acids. Germline V gene data show CDR1 as LNHDA and CDR2 as SQIVND (reference sequence). The CDR3 protein is CASSIGRDRDTGELFF. Here the CDR3 DNA reads TGTGCCAGTAGTATAGGCCGGGACAGAGACACCGGGGAGCTGTTTTTT.

The J gene is TRBJ2-3, the V gene TRBV6-2 or TRBV6-3; 9 nucleotides line up with TRBD2. CDR1 is MNHEY, CDR2 SVGEGT, per germline. CDR3 length: 17 residues. The trim removed 2 bases at V and 5 bases at J, leaving 11 bases unmatched. CDR3 residues: CASSYPTSGPVRDTQYF. The CDR3 DNA follows: TGTGCCAGCAGTTACCCGACTAGCGGCCCTGTAAGAGATACGCAGTATTTT.

The J gene is TRBJ2-3, the V gene TRBV7-3, with 10 bases matching TRBD2. J was trimmed by 6 bases and V by 2 bases; bases with no gene match: 5. This CDR3 contains 15 residues. Germline V lookup: CDR1 SGHTA, CDR2 FQGTGA. CDR3 DNA: TGTGCCAGCAGCTTATTACTAGCGGGGCTCGATACGCAGTATTTT. Protein product: CASSLLLAGLDTQYF.

The genes are TRBV5-1 and TRBJ2-6; TRBD1 might be the D (6 bases). This CDR3 is 19 amino acids long. Germline V CDR1 and CDR2: SGHRS, YFSETQ. Trimming shortened V by 1 base and J by 0 bases, and 17 bases separated the two germline ends. CDR3 sequence (DNA): TGCGCCAGCAGCTTGAGGTTGGACAGATCAGGCTCTGGGGCCAACGTCCTGACTTTC. This translates into CASSLRLDRSGSGANVLTF.

The J gene is TRBJ1-1, the V gene TRBV9; D gene ambiguous. V lost 4 bases, J lost 4 bases, and 23 bases lay in between. Germline CDR1 is SGDLS and CDR2 is YYNGEE. The CDR3 extends over 17 amino acids. This CDR3 reads CASSSSPSAALSTEAFF. The CDR3 bases are TGTGCCAGCAGCAGTAGCCCCTCAGCGGCCCTGAGCACTGAAGCTTTCTTT.

At least ten counts were recorded for this clonotype. V usage is TRBV6-6 and J usage is TRBJ2-7; 7 bases fit TRBD1. With V trimmed by 2 bases and J by 7 bases, 2 bases remained unmatched. CDR1 is MNHNY and CDR2 is SVGAGI in the germline V gene (reference sequence). CDR3 length: 12 residues. CDR3 sequence reads: CASSYTGDEQYF. CDR3 nucleotides: TGTGCCAGCAGTTACACAGGGGATGAGCAGTACTTC.

This clonotype was counted between two and nine times. The DNA for the CDR3 is TGTGCCAGCAGTGAGCTTGCGGGCTCCTACAATGAGCAGTACTTC. Translated, it gives CASSELAGSYNEQYF. The chain recombines TRBV28 with TRBJ2-7; D might be TRBD2 (5 bases). Trimming pared 5 bases from V and 7 bases from J, leaving 21 bases between. Germline CDR1 and CDR2: MDHEN and SYDVKM. The CDR3 sequence is 15 residues long.

The chain combines TRBV6-2 or TRBV6-3 with TRBJ1-5; weak D call: TRBD1 (5 bases). CDR1 and CDR2 (germline): MNHEY, SVGEGT. This CDR3 spans 17 amino acids. Deletions cut 4 bases from V and 2 bases from J, with 18 bases between. The DNA of the CDR3 is TGTGCCAGCAGTTCCCGGGACTTCATCTGGGGCAATCAGCCCCAGCATTTT. Translation gives CASSSRDFIWGNQPQHF.

The CDR3 DNA is TGTGCCAGCAGTTACTCTCGGGGCGTCGGACCTAATGAAAAACTGTTTTTT. Translated, it gives CASSYSRGVGPNEKLFF. V is TRBV28 and J is TRBJ1-4; D may be TRBD1 (5 bases). CDR3 length: 17 residues. V lost 4 bases, J lost 3 bases, and 18 bases lay in between. Looked up from germline, CDR1 is MDHEN and CDR2 is SYDVKM.

The CDR3 coding sequence is TGTGCCAGTGAGGTCGGGGCGAACACCGGGGAGCTGTTTTTT. The encoded protein is CASEVGANTGELFF. The chain links TRBV7-2 to TRBJ2-2, with D possibly being TRBD2 (5 bases). There are 14 residues in the CDR3. CDR1 and CDR2 (germline): SGHTA, FQGNSA. V was trimmed by 9 bases and J by 0 bases, leaving 11 bases between them.

Ten or more counts support this clonotype. This CDR3 reads CASSQKLLLAGGTDTQYF. In DNA form, the CDR3 reads TGCGCCAGCAGCCAAAAACTGCTACTAGCGGGGGGCACAGATACGCAGTATTTT. The V call is TRBV4-3, the J call TRBJ2-3, with TRBD2 matching 11 bases. From germline, CDR1 is LGHNA and CDR2 YSLEER. This CDR3 spans 18 amino acids. J lost 1 base, V lost 2 bases, and 8 bases had no gene match.

The chain recombines TRBV3-1 with TRBJ2-3; D call uncertain. CDR1 is LGHDT and CDR2 is YNNKEL in the germline V gene (reference sequence). The CDR3 loop spans 13 amino acids. With 0 bases removed from V and 2 bases from J, the gap between germline ends came to 3 bases. In nucleotides, the CDR3 is TGTGCCAGCAGCCAAGACGTCACAGATACGCAGTATTTT. Protein product: CASSQDVTDTQYF.